These 18 T cell receptor beta chains originate from one sample sequenced in a study of cytomegalovirus exposure and HLA in healthy donors. PCR was performed using 60 Vbeta and 13 Jbeta primers. Profiled with immunoSEQ multiplex PCR; TCRdb holds only in-frame clones, not every one. The table lists 90,000 to 150,000 clones, around three quarters of them singletons. Sequences were obtained from PBMCs. The receptors originated from a woman between 25 and 40 years old in good health and CMV-seropositive.

This rearrangement joins TRBV7-9 to TRBJ2-3, with D perhaps TRBD1 (6 bases). Germline V gene data show CDR1 as SEHNR and CDR2 as FQNEAQ (reference sequence). Trimming left V 2 bases short and J 1 base short, with 10 bases between. The CDR3 contains 15 residues. The CDR3 DNA is TGTGCCAGCAGCTTAATCCAGGGGCGCACAGATACGCAGTATTTT. Translating it yields CASSLIQGRTDTQYF.

The chain carries TRBV6-5 and TRBJ2-1, with TRBD2 matching 13 bases. V gave up 7 bases and J gave up 6 bases; unmatched junction bases: 6. The CDR3 loop spans 15 amino acids. CDR1 and CDR2 (germline): MNHEY, SVGAGI. Here the CDR3 reads CASTLLAGGGNEQFF. For the CDR3, the DNA is TGTGCCAGCACCTTACTAGCGGGGGGGGGCAATGAGCAGTTCTTC.

Turning to this clone: One end of the junction varies from germline; a read error may be responsible. This chain joins TRBV6-1 and TRBJ1-6, with 7 bases aligning to TRBD1. The CDR3 runs to 14 residues. Germline CDR1 reads MNHNS; CDR2 reads SASEGT. CDR3 DNA sequence: TGTGCCAGCAGTGAAGGGACAGGCATTTCAACCCTCCACTTT. This sequence encodes CASSEGTGISTLHF.

This chain links TRBV28 with TRBJ1-5, with D hard to call. The CDR3 loop spans 17 amino acids. V lost 4 bases and J 0 bases, leaving 16 bases between the germline ends. The germline CDR1 and CDR2 sequences are MDHEN and SYDVKM. This CDR3 is CASSSGRRSYSNQPQHF. The CDR3 region has the DNA TGTGCCAGCAGTTCAGGAAGAAGATCATATAGCAATCAGCCCCAGCATTTT.

In this sample, this clone turned up a few times. At one of its ends the junction is not consistent with the germline gene, which may arise from a read error. Other DNA sequences in the sample encode the same CDR3. The chain has TRBV7-9 and TRBJ2-1; TRBD2 aligns across 15 bases. The CDR3 totals 16 residues. Germline V gene lookup returns CDR1 SEHNR and CDR2 FQNEAQ (reference sequence). DNA for the CDR3: TGTTCCAGCAGTCCTCCGGGACTAGCGGGGGGAGGGGAGCAGTTCTTC. This codes for CSSSPPGLAGGGEQFF.

The chain joins TRBV4-3 to TRBJ2-1, with TRBD1 matching over 9 bases. J gave up 8 bases and V 3 bases, and 8 bases lay outside the gene matches. CDR1 LGHNA and CDR2 YSLEER come from the germline V gene. The CDR3 contains 15 residues. The CDR3 region has the DNA TGCGCCAGCAGCCATGAGACAGGGGGGTGGGATGAGCAGTTCTTC. This translates into CASSHETGGWDEQFF.

The V call is TRBV10-3, the J call TRBJ2-2; TRBD2 agrees at 11 bases. J gave up 7 bases and V 0 bases, and 4 bases lay outside the gene matches. CDR1 is ENHRY, CDR2 SYGVKD, per germline. The CDR3 totals 16 residues. CDR3 sequence reads: CAISESSGGAHGELFF. The DNA for the CDR3 is TGTGCCATCAGTGAGTCTAGCGGGGGGGCCCACGGGGAGCTGTTTTTT.

The rearrangement uses TRBV28 and TRBJ1-1; D is undetermined. Germline-derived CDR1 and CDR2 are MDHEN and SYDVKM. Trimming left V 3 bases short and J 0 bases short, with 14 bases between. The CDR3 length is 16 residues. This chain's CDR3 is CASSLKQFLMNTEAFF. The CDR3, as DNA: TGTGCCAGCAGTTTGAAACAGTTCCTCATGAACACTGAAGCTTTCTTT.

The chain uses TRBV4-2 and TRBJ2-7; TRBD2 matches 9 bases. Looked up from germline, CDR1 is LGHNA and CDR2 is YNFKEQ. This CDR3 has 16 amino acids. V gave up 3 bases and J gave up 3 bases; unmatched junction bases: 9. CDR3 loop: CASSQDLSGGRYEQYF. The CDR3 bases are TGTGCCAGCAGCCAGGACCTTAGCGGGGGTCGCTACGAGCAGTACTTC.

The J gene is TRBJ1-5, the V gene TRBV9; D gene ambiguous. The CDR3 extends over 15 amino acids. The germline gives CDR1 SGDLS, CDR2 YYNGEE. The ends were cut back, 4 bases at V and 0 bases at J, with 11 bases in the middle. The CDR3 region has the DNA TGTGCCAGCAGCCATAACGCCTATAGCAATCAGCCCCAGCATTTT. Translation gives CASSHNAYSNQPQHF.

CDR3 in DNA: TGTGCCAGCAGCGGGGAGGGACACCCCACCGGGGAGCTGTTTTTT. This sequence encodes CASSGEGHPTGELFF. The V call is TRBV9, the J call TRBJ2-2, with a tentative D call TRBD2 (7 bases). Germline V gene data show CDR1 as SGDLS and CDR2 as YYNGEE. The CDR3 has 15 residues. With 3 bases removed from V and 4 bases from J, the gap between germline ends came to 13 bases.

Note on this clone: The same CDR3 also results from other DNA sequences found in this sample. The V call is TRBV6-1, the J call TRBJ1-2; D possibly corresponds to TRBD1 (5 bases). The CDR3 spans 13 residues. Germline CDR1 is MNHNS and CDR2 is SASEGT. V lost 2 bases and J lost 1, with 5 bases in between. CDR3 amino acids: CASSEQGNYGYTF. CDR3 nucleotide sequence: TGTGCCAGCAGTGAACAGGGTAACTATGGCTACACCTTC.

This clone was observed once. CDR3 coding DNA: TGTGCCAGCAGTTCCCCGACAGTCACCTACGAGCAGTACTTC. This gives the protein CASSSPTVTYEQYF. J is TRBJ2-5 and V is TRBV28; tentative D call: TRBD1 (5 bases). The last part of the DNA fits TRBJ2-7 better; the J call may be wrong. Germline assignment: CDR1 MDHEN and CDR2 SYDVKM. This CDR3 comprises 14 residues.

This rearrangement joins TRBV9 to TRBJ2-1, with 11 bases lining up with TRBD2. CDR1 and CDR2 from the germline V gene are SGDLS and YYNGEE. V was pared by 2 bases and J by 7 bases, with 5 bases of the junction left unmatched. The CDR3 is 15 amino acids. CDR3 DNA sequence: TGTGCCAGCAGCGTGACTAGCGGGGCGACAAATGAGCAGTTCTTC. Its protein is CASSVTSGATNEQFF. Filled out from reference TRBV9 and TRBJ2-1, the complete variable domain reads DSGVTQTPKHLITATGQRVTLRCSPRSGDLSVYWYQQSLDQGLQFLIQYYNGEERAKGNILERFSAQQFPDLHSELNLSSLELGDSALYFCASSVTSGATNEQFFGPGTRLTVL.

In its sample, this clone was seen a few times. The V call is TRBV7-2, the J call TRBJ1-6, with a weak D call TRBD1 (5 bases). CDR3 size: 14 residues. The V gene's germline CDR1 is SGHTA and CDR2 FQGNSA. V lost 2 bases, J lost 12 bases, and 14 bases lay in between. The CDR3 sequence: CASSLRQDSGPLHF. Here the CDR3 DNA reads TGTGCCAGCAGCTTAAGGCAAGACAGTGGACCCCTCCACTTT.

Only a few counts were recorded for this clone. The chain couples TRBV7-9 to TRBJ2-5; 7 nucleotides agree with TRBD1. The germline V gene has CDR1 SEHNR and CDR2 FQNEAQ (reference sequence). Germline trimming cut 4 bases from V and 13 bases from J; bases unmatched to any gene: 9. The CDR3 consists of 12 residues. CDR3 region: CASSSGTDSLYF. The CDR3 coding sequence is TGTGCCAGCAGCTCGGGGACAGACTCGCTGTACTTC.

The chain couples TRBV4-3 to TRBJ2-3; D might be TRBD2 (6 bases). This CDR3 is built from 18 residues. Trimming shortened V by 2 bases and J by 2 bases, and 20 bases separated the two germline ends. Germline CDR1 is LGHNA and CDR2 is YSLEER. The CDR3 here is CASSQLPPATSPTDTQYF. The CDR3 DNA reads TGCGCCAGCAGCCAACTACCCCCCGCGACTAGTCCCACAGATACGCAGTATTTT.

The V and J genes are TRBV27 and TRBJ2-1; TRBD1 might be the D (5 bases). Germline-derived CDR1 and CDR2 are MNHEY and SMNVEV (reference sequence). The length of the CDR3 is 15 residues. Trimming removed 3 bases at V and 0 bases at J, with 9 bases between. The CDR3 DNA reads as TGTGCCAGCAGTTTTGGAACAGGCTCCTACAATGAGCAGTTCTTC. Translating it yields CASSFGTGSYNEQFF.